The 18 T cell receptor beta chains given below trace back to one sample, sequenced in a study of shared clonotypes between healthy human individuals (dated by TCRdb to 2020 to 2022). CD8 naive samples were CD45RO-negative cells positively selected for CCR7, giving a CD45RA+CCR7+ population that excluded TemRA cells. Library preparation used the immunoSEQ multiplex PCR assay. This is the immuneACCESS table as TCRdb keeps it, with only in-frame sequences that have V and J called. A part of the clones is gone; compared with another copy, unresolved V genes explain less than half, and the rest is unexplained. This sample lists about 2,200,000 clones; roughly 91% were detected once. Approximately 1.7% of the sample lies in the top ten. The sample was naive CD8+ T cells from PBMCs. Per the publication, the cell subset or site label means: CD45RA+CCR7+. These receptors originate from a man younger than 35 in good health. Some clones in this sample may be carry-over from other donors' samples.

The CDR3 loop reads CASSPPGTGGPRLYNEQFF. The DNA of the CDR3 is TGTGCCAGCAGTCCACCCGGGACAGGGGGCCCCCGCCTATACAATGAGCAGTTCTTC. The chain combines TRBV27 with TRBJ2-1; TRBD1 aligns across 12 bases. Trimming cost V 5 bases and J 4 bases; bases outside gene matches: 15. The germline CDR1 and CDR2 sequences are MNHEY and SMNVEV (reference sequence). This CDR3 comprises 19 residues.

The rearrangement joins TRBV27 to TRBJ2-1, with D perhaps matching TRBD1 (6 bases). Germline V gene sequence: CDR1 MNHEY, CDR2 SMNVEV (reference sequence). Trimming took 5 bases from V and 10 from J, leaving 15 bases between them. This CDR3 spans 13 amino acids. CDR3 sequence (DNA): TGTGCCAGCAGTGAAGTGGGGGCGCGCGAGCAGTTCTTC. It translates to CASSEVGAREQFF.

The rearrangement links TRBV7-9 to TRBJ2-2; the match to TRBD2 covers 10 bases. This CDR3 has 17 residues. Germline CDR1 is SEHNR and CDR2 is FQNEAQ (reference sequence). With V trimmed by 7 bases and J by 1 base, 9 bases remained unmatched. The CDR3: CASIRRLAGENTGELFF. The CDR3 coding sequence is TGTGCCAGCATACGGCGGCTAGCGGGGGAGAACACCGGGGAGCTGTTTTTT.

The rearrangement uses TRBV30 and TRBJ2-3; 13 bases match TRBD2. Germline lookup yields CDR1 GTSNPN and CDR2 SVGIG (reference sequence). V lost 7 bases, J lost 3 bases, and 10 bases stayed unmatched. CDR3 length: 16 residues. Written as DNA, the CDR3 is TGTGCCTCCTGGGGACTAGCGGGATTCAGAACAGATACGCAGTATTTT. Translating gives CASWGLAGFRTDTQYF.

This CDR3 reads CASSPNRQASGAFF. CDR3 in DNA: TGTGCCAGCAGCCCTAACAGACAGGCGAGCGGGGCTTTCTTT. This sequence joins TRBV7-9 and TRBJ1-1; D is perhaps TRBD1 (6 bases). Germline lookup yields CDR1 SEHNR and CDR2 FQNEAQ (reference sequence). The CDR3 is made up of 14 amino acids. Trimming removed 5 bases from V and 11 bases from J, with 21 bases in between.

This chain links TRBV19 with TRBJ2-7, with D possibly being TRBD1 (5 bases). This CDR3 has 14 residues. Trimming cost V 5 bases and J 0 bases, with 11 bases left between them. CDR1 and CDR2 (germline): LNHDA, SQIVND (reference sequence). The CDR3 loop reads CASSAGRISYEQYF. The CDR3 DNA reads TGTGCCAGTAGTGCAGGGCGAATCTCCTACGAGCAGTACTTC.

CDR3 nucleotide sequence: TGTGCCAGCAGTGATTGGGGGCTTCTGGATGAGCAGTTCTTC. Amino acid sequence: CASSDWGLLDEQFF. V is TRBV6-1 and J is TRBJ2-1; TRBD1 might be the D (6 bases). This CDR3 contains 14 residues. V shed 3 bases and J shed 8 bases, with 14 bases lying between them. Germline V lookup: CDR1 MNHNS, CDR2 SASEGT.

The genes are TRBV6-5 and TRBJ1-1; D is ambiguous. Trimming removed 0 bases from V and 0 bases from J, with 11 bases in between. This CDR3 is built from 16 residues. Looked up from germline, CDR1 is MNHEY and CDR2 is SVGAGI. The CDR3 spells CASSYSISSMNTEAFF. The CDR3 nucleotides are TGTGCCAGCAGTTACTCGATATCGTCTATGAACACTGAAGCTTTCTTT.

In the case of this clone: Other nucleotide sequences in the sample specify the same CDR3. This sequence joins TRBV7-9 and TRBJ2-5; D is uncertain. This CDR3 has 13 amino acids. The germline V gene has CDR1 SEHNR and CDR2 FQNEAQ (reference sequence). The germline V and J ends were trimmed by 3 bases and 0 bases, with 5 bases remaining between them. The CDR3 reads CASSLSHQETQYF. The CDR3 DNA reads TGTGCCAGCAGCTTGAGTCACCAAGAGACCCAGTACTTC.

This chain's CDR3 is CASSLDGRVPVGEQFF. The CDR3 DNA follows: TGTGCCAGCAGCTTAGATGGCAGGGTCCCAGTCGGTGAGCAGTTCTTC. The rearrangement joins TRBV7-6 to TRBJ2-1; TRBD1 is a possible D gene (5 bases). The germline gives CDR1 SGHVS, CDR2 FNYEAQ. The CDR3 consists of 16 residues. V lost 1 base to trimming and J lost 9 bases, with 19 bases between them.

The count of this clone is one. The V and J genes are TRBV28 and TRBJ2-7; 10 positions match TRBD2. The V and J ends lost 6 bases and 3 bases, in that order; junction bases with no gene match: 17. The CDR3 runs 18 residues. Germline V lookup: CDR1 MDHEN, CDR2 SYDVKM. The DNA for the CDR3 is TGTGCCAGCAGAATGATGGGAAAAGCGGGAGGGCATCGCTACGAGCAGTACTTC. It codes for CASRMMGKAGGHRYEQYF.

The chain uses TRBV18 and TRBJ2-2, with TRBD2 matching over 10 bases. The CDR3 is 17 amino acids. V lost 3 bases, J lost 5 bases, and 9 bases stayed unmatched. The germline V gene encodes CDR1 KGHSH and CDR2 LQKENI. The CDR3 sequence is CASSPTRGSGRTGELFF. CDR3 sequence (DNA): TGTGCCAGCTCACCCACGAGGGGTAGCGGGAGGACCGGGGAGCTGTTTTTT.

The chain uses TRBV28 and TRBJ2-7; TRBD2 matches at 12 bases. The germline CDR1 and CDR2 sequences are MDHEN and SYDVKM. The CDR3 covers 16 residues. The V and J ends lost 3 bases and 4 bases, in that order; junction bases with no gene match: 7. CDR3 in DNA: TGTGCCAGCAGTTTTCACAGGACTAGCGGGATGTACGAGCAGTACTTC. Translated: CASSFHRTSGMYEQYF.

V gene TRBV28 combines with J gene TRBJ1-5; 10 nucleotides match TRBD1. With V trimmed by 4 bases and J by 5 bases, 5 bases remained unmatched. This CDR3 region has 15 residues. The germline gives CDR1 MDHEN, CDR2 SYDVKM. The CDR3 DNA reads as TGTGCCAGCAGTTCGACAGGGGGCAGAGATCAGCCCCAGCATTTT. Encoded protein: CASSSTGGRDQPQHF.

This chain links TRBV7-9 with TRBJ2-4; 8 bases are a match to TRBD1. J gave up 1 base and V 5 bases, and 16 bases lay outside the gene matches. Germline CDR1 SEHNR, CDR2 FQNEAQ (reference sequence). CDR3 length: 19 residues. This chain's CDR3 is CASSATGGRLHVAKNIQYF. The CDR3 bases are TGTGCCAGCAGCGCCACAGGGGGACGGTTACATGTGGCCAAAAACATTCAGTACTTC. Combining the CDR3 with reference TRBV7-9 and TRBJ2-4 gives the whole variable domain DTGVSQNPRHKITKRGQNVTFRCDPISEHNRLYWYRQTLGQGPEFLTYFQNEAQLEKSRLLSDRFSAERPKGSFSTLEIQRTEQGDSAMYLCASSATGGRLHVAKNIQYFGAGTRLSVL.

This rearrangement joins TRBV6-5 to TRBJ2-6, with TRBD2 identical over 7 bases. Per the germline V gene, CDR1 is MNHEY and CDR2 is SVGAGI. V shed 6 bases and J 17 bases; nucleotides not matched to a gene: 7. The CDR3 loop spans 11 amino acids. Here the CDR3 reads CASSSGAGVTF. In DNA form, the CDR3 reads TGTGCCAGCAGCTCCGGGGCGGGGGTGACTTTC.

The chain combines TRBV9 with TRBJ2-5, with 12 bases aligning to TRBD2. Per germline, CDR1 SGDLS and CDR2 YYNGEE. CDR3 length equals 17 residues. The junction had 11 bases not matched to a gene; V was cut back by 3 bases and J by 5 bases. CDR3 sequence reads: CASSARGLAGSWETQYF. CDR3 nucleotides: TGTGCCAGCAGCGCGAGAGGACTAGCGGGATCATGGGAGACCCAGTACTTC.

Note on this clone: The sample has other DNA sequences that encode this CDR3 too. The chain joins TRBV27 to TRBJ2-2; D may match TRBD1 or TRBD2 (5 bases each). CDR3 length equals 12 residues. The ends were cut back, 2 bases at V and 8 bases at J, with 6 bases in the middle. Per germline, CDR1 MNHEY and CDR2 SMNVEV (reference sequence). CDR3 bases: TGTGCCAGCAGTTTAGGGGGTGGGGAGCTGTTTTTT. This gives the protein CASSLGGGELFF.